This T cell receptor (beta chain) stems from a study of T cell responses to AZD1222 COVID-19 vaccine. The study, taken as a whole, reports: The study sampled repertoires only after the peak T cell response. Spike-specific TCR breadth and depth rose after two AZD1222 doses.

Produced via immunoSEQ multiplex PCR; TCRdb's table is partial and in-frame only. The sample lists 90,000 to 95,000 clones, roughly 90% occurring once. Concerning this clone: Its antigen is as yet unknown.

The CDR3 contains 15 residues. Germline assignment: CDR1 LNHDA and CDR2 SQIVND (reference sequence). J was trimmed by 4 bases and V by 5 bases; bases with no gene match: 5. This sequence originates from an adult who received the AZD1222 COVID-19 vaccine. The starting material was peripheral blood, obtained 28 days after the second AZD1222 dose. The chain links TRBV19 to TRBJ2-1; 10 nucleotides agree with TRBD1. For the CDR3, the DNA is TGTGCCAGTAGTCGGACAGGGGGTTCATACAATGAGCAGTTCTTC. It is translated as CASSRTGGSYNEQFF.